One sample yielded the 8 T cell receptor beta chains listed below, sequenced in a study of blood T cell repertoires in COVID-19. The protocol was immunoSEQ multiplex PCR, while the TCRdb copy is restricted to in-frame clones and leaves out a portion. The sample contains 120,000 to 150,000 clones, roughly 86% of which appear only once. Sequenced input: peripheral blood. Source of these receptors: a man aged 50 or older with active or convalescent COVID-19.

J is TRBJ2-6 and V is TRBV2; a possible D gene is TRBD1 (6 bases). The CDR3 sequence is 15 residues long. The V and J ends lost 5 bases and 2 bases respectively, with 10 bases between them. Germline lookup yields CDR1 SNHLY and CDR2 FYNNEI. The CDR3 spells CASSIQGAGANVLTF. The CDR3 bases are TGTGCCAGCAGTATACAGGGAGCTGGGGCCAACGTCCTGACTTTC.

This chain uses TRBV28 with TRBJ1-5; TRBD1 matches at 7 bases. The CDR3 has 15 residues. The trim removed 5 bases at V and 4 bases at J, leaving 8 bases unmatched. From germline, CDR1 is MDHEN and CDR2 SYDVKM. The CDR3 loop is CASSAGTVYNQPQHF. The CDR3 DNA is TGTGCCAGCAGTGCCGGGACAGTTTATAATCAGCCCCAGCATTTT.

The gene calls are TRBV4-3 and TRBJ1-5, with 8 positions matching TRBD1. J gave up 4 bases and V 0 bases, and 5 bases lay outside the gene matches. The CDR3 has 16 residues. Germline CDR1 is LGHNA and CDR2 is YSLEER. CDR3 DNA sequence: TGCGCCAGCAGCCAAGACTGGACAGGGATTAATCAGCCCCAGCATTTT. Residues: CASSQDWTGINQPQHF.

V usage is TRBV5-8 and J usage is TRBJ2-7; TRBD1 aligns across 9 bases. The CDR3 loop spans 13 amino acids. Germline V gene sequence: CDR1 SGHTS, CDR2 YDEGEE. V shed 4 bases, J shed 9 bases, and the junction held 8 bases outside the gene matches. CDR3 loop: CASSNYRGRGQYF. DNA of the CDR3: TGTGCCAGCAGCAATTACAGGGGGCGGGGGCAGTACTTC.

V and J are TRBV5-1 and TRBJ2-3; TRBD2 agrees at 10 bases. The germline gives CDR1 SGHRS, CDR2 YFSETQ. The V gene end was trimmed by 2 bases and the J gene end by 2 bases; junction bases not matched to a gene: 2. The CDR3 has 15 amino acids. The CDR3 DNA reads as TGCGCCAGCAGCTTTCTAGCGGGAGTCACAGATACGCAGTATTTT. Translated, it gives CASSFLAGVTDTQYF.

The chain joins TRBV28 to TRBJ1-2; 10 bases are shared with TRBD1. The CDR3 loop spans 13 amino acids. Trimming cost V 6 bases and J 8 bases; bases outside gene matches: 6. Germline-derived CDR1 and CDR2 are MDHEN and SYDVKM. Here the CDR3 DNA reads TGTGCCAGCAGACCGGGACAGGGGATGGGCTACACCTTC. Its protein is CASRPGQGMGYTF.

As to this clone: The identical CDR3 is also encoded by other nucleotide sequences in the sample. CDR3 in DNA: TGTGCCAGCAGTTACTCCCGACAGGGCTACGAGCAGTACTTC. Translating it yields CASSYSRQGYEQYF. The chain has TRBV6-6 and TRBJ2-7; 7 positions match TRBD1. The CDR3 totals 14 residues. Trimming took 0 bases from V and 3 from J; bases not matched to a gene: 2. Germline V CDR1 and CDR2: MNHNY, SVGAGI (reference sequence).

This clone was seen a single time. The chain links TRBV27 to TRBJ1-5; 8 positions match TRBD1. Germline-derived CDR1 and CDR2 are MNHEY and SMNVEV (reference sequence). Trimming at V came to 2 bases and at J to 4 bases, leaving 4 bases not matched to a gene. This CDR3 has 15 residues. The CDR3 DNA reads as TGTGCCAGCAGTTTACGGACAGGGACAAATCAGCCCCAGCATTTT. Its translation is CASSLRTGTNQPQHF.